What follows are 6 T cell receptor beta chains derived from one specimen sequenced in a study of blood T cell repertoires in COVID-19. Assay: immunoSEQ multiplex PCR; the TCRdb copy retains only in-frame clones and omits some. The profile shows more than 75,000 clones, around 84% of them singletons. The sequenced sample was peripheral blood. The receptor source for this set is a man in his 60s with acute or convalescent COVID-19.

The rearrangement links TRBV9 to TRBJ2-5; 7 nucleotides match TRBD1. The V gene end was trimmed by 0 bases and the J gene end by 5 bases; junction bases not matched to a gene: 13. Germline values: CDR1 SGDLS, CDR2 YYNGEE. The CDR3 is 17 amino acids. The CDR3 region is CASSVGPGGRNGETQYF. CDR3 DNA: TGTGCCAGCAGCGTAGGCCCAGGGGGTCGTAACGGGGAGACCCAGTACTTC.

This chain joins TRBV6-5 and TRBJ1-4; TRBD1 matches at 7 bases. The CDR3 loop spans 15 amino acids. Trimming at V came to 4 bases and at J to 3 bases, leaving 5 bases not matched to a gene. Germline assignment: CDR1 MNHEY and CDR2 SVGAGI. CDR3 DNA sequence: TGTGCCAGCAGTTTACAGGGGCCATCTAATGAAAAACTGTTTTTT. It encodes CASSLQGPSNEKLFF.

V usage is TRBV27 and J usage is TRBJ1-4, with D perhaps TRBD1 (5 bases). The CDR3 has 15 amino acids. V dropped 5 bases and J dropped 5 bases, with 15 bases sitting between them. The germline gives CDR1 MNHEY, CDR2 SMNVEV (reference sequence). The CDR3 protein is CASSNRQTSNEKLFF. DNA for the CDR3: TGTGCCAGCAGTAACCGACAGACTTCGAATGAAAAACTGTTTTTT.

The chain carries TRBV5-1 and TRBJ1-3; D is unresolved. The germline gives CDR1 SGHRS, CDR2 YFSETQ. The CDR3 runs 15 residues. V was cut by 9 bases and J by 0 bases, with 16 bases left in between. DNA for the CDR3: TGCGCCACCAAGCCTGACGGCGGCTCTGGAAACACCATATATTTT. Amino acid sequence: CATKPDGGSGNTIYF.

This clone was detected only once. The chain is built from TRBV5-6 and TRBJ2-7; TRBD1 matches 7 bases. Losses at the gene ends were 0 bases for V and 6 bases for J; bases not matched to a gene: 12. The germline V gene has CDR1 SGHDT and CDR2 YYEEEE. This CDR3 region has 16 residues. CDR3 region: CASSLELAGGWSEQYF. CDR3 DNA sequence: TGTGCCAGCAGCTTGGAGCTGGCAGGGGGATGGTCCGAGCAGTACTTC.

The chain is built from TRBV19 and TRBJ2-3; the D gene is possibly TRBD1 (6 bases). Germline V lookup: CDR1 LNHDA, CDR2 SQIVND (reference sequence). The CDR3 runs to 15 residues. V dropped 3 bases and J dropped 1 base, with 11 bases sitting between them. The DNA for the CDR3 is TGTGCCAGTAGTATGGGGGCCTGGCGCACAGATACGCAGTATTTT. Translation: CASSMGAWRTDTQYF.